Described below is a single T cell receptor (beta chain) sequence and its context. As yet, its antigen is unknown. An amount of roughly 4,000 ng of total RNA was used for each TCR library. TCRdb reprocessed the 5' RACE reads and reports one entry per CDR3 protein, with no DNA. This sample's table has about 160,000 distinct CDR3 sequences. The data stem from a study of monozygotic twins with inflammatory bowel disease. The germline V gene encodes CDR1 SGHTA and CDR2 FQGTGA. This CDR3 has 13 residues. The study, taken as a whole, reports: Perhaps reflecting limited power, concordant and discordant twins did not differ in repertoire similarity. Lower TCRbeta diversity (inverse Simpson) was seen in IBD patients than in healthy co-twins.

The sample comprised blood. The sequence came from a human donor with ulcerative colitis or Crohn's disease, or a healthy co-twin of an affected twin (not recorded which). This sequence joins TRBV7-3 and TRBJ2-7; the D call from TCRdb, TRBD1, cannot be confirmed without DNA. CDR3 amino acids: CASSLRQGGEQYF.